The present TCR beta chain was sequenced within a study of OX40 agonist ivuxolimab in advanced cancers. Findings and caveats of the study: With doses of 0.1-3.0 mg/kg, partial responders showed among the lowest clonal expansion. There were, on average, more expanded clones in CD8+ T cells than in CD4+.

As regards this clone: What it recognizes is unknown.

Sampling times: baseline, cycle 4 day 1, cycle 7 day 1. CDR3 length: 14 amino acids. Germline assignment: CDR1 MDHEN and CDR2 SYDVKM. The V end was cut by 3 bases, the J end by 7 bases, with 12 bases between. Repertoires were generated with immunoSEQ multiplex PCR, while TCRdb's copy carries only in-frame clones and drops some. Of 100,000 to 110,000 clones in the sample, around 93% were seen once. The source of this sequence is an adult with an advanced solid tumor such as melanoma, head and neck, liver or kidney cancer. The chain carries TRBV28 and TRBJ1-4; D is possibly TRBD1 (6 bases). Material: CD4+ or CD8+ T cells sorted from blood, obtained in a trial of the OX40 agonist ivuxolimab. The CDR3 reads CASSLTGGLEKLFF. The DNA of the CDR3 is TGTGCCAGCAGTTTGACCGGGGGGCTTGAAAAACTGTTTTTT.